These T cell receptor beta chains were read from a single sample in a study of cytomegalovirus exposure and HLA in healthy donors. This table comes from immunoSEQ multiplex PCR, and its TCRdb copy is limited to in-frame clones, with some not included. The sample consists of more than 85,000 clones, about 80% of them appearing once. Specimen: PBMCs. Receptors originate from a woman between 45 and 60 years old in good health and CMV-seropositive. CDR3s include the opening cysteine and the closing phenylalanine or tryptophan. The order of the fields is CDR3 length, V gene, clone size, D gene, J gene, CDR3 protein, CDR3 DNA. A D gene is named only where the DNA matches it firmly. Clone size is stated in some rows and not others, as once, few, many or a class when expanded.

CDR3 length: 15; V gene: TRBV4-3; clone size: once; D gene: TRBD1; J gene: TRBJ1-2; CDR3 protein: CASSNGQDINYGYTF; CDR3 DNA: TGCGCCAGCAGCAACGGACAGGACATTAACTATGGCTACACCTTC
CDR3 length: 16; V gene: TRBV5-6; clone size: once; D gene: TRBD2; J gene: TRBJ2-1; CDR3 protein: CASSLGGTSGLNEQFF; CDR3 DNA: TGTGCCAGCAGCTTGGGGGGGACTAGCGGCCTCAATGAGCAGTTCTTC
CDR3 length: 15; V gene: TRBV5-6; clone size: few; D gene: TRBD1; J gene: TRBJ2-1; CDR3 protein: CASSLNGDRGNEQFF; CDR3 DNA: TGTGCCAGCAGCTTGAATGGGGACAGGGGCAATGAGCAGTTCTTC
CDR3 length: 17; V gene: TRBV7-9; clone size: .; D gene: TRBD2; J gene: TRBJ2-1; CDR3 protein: CASSSLASGRGYNEQFF; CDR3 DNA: TGTGCCAGCAGCAGTCTGGCTAGCGGGAGAGGGTACAATGAGCAGTTCTTC
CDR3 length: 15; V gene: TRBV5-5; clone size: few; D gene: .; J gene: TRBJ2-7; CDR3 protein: CASSLGLPGFGEQYF; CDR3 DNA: TGTGCCAGCAGCTTGGGTCTGCCAGGGTTCGGCGAGCAGTACTTC
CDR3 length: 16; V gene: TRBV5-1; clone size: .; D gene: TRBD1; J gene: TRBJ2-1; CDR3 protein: CASTQGGTGVYNEQFF; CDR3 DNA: TGCGCCAGCACCCAAGGAGGGACAGGGGTGTACAATGAGCAGTTCTTC
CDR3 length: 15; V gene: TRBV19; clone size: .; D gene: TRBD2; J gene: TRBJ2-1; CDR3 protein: CASSAGTSAYNEQFF; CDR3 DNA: TGTGCCAGTAGTGCCGGGACTAGCGCTTACAATGAGCAGTTCTTC
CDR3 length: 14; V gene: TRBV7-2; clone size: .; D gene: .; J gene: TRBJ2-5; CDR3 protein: CASRRAQVEGTQYF; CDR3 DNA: TGTGCCAGCAGACGCGCCCAGGTGGAGGGGACCCAGTACTTC
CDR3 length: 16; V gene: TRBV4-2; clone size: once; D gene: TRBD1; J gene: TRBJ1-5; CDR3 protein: CASSQALGQVNQPQHF; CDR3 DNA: TGTGCCAGCAGCCAGGCCCTCGGACAGGTCAATCAGCCCCAGCATTTT
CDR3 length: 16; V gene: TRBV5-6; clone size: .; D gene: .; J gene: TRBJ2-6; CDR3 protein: CASSPNWDSGANGLTF; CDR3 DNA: TGTGCCAGCAGCCCGAACTGGGACTCTGGGGCCAACGGCCTGACTTTC
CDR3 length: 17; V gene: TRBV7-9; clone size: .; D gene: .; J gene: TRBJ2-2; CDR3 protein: CASSLAGTGVGTGELFF; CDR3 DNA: TGTGCCAGCAGCTTAGCGGGGACGGGAGTGGGCACCGGGGAGCTGTTTTTT
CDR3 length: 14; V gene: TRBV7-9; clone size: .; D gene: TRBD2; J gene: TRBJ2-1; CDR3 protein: CASSLTSGYNEQFF; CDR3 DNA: TGTGCCAGCAGCTTGACTAGCGGTTACAATGAGCAGTTCTTC
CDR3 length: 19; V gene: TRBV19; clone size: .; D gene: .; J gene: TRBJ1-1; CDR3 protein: CASQVGRGRWDLSNTEAFF; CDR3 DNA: TGTGCCAGCCAGGTTGGGCGCGGCAGGTGGGACTTATCGAACACTGAAGCTTTCTTT
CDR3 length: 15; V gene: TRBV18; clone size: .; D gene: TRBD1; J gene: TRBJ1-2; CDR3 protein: CASSPGTGLDYGYTF; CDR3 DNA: TGTGCCAGCTCACCTGGGACAGGATTGGACTATGGCTACACCTTC
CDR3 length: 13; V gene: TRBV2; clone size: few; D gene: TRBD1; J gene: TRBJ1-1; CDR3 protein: CASSQDRVGEAFF; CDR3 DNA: TGTGCCAGCAGTCAGGACAGGGTAGGTGAAGCTTTCTTT
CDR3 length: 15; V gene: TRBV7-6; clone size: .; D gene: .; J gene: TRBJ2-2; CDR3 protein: CASSLQGTNTGELFF; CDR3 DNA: TGTGCCAGCAGCTTGCAGGGGACGAACACCGGGGAGCTGTTTTTT
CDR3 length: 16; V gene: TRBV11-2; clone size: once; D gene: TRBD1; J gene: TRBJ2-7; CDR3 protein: CASSPRRGQGAHEQYF; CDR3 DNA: TGTGCCAGCAGCCCTCGGCGGGGACAGGGGGCCCACGAGCAGTACTTC
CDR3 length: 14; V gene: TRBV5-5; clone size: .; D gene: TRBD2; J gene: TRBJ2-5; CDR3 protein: CASSPGLAGGTQYF; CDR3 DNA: TGTGCCAGCAGCCCCGGACTAGCGGGGGGTACCCAGTACTTC
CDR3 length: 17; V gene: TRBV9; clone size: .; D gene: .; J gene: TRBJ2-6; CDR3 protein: CASSPEAGSSGANVLTF; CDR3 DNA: TGTGCCAGCAGCCCCGAGGCGGGGAGCTCTGGGGCCAACGTCCTGACTTTC
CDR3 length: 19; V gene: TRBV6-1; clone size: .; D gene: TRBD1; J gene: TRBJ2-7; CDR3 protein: CASSAHPGGGRLPGYEQYF; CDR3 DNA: TGTGCCAGCAGTGCGCACCCAGGGGGCGGACGCCTCCCCGGCTACGAGCAGTACTTC
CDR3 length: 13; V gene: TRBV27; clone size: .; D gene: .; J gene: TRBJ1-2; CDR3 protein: CASSPDRNYGYTF; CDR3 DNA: TGTGCCAGCAGTCCGGACAGAAACTATGGCTACACCTTC
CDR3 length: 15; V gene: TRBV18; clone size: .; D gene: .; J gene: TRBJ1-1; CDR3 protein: CASSPRAIGGTEAFF; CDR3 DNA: TGTGCCAGCTCACCTAGAGCCATAGGAGGCACTGAAGCTTTCTTT
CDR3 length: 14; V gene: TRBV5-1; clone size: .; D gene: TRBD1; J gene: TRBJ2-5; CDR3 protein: CASSLQGAQETQYF; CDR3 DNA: TGCGCCAGCAGCTTACAGGGGGCTCAGGAGACCCAGTACTTC
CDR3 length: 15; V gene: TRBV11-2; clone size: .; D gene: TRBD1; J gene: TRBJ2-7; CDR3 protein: CASSFTGGAGHEQYF; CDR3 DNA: TGTGCCAGCAGCTTCACAGGGGGCGCCGGACACGAGCAGTACTTC
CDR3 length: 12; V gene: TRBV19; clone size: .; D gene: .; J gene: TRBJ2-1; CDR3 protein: CASSMSRDEQFF; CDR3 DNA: TGTGCCAGTAGTATGTCCCGCGATGAGCAGTTCTTC
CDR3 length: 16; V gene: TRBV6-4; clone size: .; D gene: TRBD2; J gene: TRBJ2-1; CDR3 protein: CASSEGSSGRWNEQFF; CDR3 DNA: TGTGCCAGCAGTGAAGGGTCTAGCGGGAGGTGGAATGAGCAGTTCTTC
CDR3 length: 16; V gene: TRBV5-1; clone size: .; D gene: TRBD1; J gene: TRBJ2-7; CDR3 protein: CASSFFRQGSSYEQYF; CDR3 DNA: TGCGCCAGCAGCTTCTTCCGACAGGGATCCTCCTACGAGCAGTACTTC
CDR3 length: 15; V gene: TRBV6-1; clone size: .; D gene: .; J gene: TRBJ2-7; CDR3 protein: CASSGYREGIFEQYF; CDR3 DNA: TGTGCCAGCAGTGGTTACCGGGAAGGGATCTTCGAGCAGTACTTC
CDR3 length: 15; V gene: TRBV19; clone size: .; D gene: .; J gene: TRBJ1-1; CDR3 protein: CASSIDPTGNTEAFF; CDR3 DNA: TGTGCCAGTAGTATAGACCCTACAGGGAACACTGAAGCTTTCTTT
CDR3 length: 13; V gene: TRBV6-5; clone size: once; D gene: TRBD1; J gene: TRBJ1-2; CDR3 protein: CASSYPTGGGYTF; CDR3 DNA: TGTGCCAGCAGTTACCCCACAGGGGGCGGCTACACCTTC
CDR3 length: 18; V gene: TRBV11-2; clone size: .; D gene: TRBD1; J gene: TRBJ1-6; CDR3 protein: CASSSGTAGGSYNSPLHF; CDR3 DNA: TGTGCCAGCAGTTCCGGGACAGCCGGGGGCTCCTATAATTCACCCCTCCACTTT
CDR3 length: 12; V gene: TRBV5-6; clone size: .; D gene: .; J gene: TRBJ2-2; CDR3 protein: CASSLTSRELFF; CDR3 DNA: TGTGCCAGCAGCTTGACTTCCAGGGAGCTGTTTTTT
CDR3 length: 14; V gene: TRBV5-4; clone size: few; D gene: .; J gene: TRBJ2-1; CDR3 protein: CASSPGRENNEQFF; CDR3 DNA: TGTGCCAGCAGCCCGGGACGGGAGAACAATGAGCAGTTCTTC
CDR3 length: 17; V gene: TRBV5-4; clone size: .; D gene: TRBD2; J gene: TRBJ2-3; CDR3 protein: CASSPRLAGGPIDTQYF; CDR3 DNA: TGTGCCAGCAGCCCCAGACTAGCGGGGGGGCCTATAGATACGCAGTATTTT
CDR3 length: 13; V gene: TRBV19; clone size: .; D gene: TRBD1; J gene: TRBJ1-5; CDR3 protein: CASSGDRGRPQHF; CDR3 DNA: TGTGCCAGTAGTGGAGACAGGGGGAGGCCCCAGCATTTT
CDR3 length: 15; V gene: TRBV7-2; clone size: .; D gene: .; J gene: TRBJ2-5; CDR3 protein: CASSLSLANQETQYF; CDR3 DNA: TGTGCCAGCAGCTTATCGCTAGCAAACCAAGAGACCCAGTACTTC
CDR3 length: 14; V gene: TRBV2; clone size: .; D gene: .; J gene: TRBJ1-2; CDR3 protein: CASSEGGGSHGYTF; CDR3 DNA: TGTGCCAGCAGTGAAGGCGGGGGATCCCATGGCTACACCTTC
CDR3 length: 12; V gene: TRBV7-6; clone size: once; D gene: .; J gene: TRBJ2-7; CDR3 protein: CASSGLGSEQYF; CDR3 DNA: TGTGCCAGCAGCGGACTGGGAAGCGAGCAGTACTTC
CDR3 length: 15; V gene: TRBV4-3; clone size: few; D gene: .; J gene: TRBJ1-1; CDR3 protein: CASSQDQGWDTEAFF; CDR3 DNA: TGCGCCAGCAGCCAAGATCAGGGTTGGGACACTGAAGCTTTCTTT
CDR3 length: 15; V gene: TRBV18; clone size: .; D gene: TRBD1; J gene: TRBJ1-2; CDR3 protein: CASSLIRGHDYGYTF; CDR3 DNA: TGTGCCAGCTCACTGATCAGGGGGCACGACTATGGCTACACCTTC
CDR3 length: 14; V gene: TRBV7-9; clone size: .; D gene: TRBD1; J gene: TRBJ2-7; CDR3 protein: CASSLGTGSYEQYF; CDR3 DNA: TGTGCCAGCAGCTTAGGGACAGGGAGCTATGAGCAGTACTTC
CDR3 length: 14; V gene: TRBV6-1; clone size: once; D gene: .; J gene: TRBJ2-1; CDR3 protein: CASRGGSSYNEQFF; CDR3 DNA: TGTGCCAGCAGGGGGGGTAGCTCCTACAATGAGCAGTTCTTC
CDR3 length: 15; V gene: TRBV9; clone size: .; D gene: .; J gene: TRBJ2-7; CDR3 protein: CASSVRGGTTYEQYF; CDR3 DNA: TGTGCCAGCAGCGTGCGAGGGGGGACTACCTACGAGCAGTACTTC
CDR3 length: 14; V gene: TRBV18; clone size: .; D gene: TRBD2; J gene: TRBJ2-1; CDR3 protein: CASSTSGSYNEQFF; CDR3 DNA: TGTGCCAGCTCTACTAGCGGTTCCTACAATGAGCAGTTCTTC
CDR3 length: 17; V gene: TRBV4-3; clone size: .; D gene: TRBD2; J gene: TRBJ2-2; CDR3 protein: CASSQDGGLARTGELFF; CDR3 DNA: TGCGCCAGCAGCCAAGATGGAGGACTAGCGAGAACCGGGGAGCTGTTTTTT
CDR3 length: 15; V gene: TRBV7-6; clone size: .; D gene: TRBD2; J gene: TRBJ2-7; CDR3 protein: CASSLGLAGRDEQYF; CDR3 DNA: TGTGCCAGCAGCTTAGGACTAGCGGGAAGAGACGAGCAGTACTTC
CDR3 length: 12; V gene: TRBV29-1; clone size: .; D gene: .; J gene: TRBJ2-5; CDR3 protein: CSVGGVQETQYF; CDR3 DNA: TGCAGCGTTGGGGGGGTACAAGAGACCCAGTACTTC
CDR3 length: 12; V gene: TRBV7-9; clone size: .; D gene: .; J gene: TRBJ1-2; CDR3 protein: CSSSLSGVGYTF; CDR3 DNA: TGTTCCAGCAGCCTGTCGGGGGTTGGCTACACCTTC
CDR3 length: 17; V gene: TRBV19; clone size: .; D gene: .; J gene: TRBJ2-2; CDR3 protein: CASSIVGRDSFTGELFF; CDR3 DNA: TGTGCCAGTAGTATAGTAGGGCGGGACAGCTTCACCGGGGAGCTGTTTTTT
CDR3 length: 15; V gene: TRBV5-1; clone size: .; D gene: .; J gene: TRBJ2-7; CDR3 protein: CASSMGGSWTYEQYF; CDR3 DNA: TGCGCCAGCAGCATGGGTGGGAGTTGGACCTACGAGCAGTACTTC
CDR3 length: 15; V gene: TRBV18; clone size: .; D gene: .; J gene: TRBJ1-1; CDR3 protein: CASSPSSGGNTEAFF; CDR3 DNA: TGTGCCAGCTCACCGTCGTCTGGAGGGAACACTGAAGCTTTCTTT
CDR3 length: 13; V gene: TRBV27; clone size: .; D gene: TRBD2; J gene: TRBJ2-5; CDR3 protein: CASSPTSGRAQYF; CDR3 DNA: TGTGCCAGCAGTCCTACTAGCGGGAGGGCCCAGTACTTC
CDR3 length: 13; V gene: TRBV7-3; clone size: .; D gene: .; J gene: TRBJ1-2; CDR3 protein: CASSLRGGAGYTF; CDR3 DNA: TGTGCCAGCAGCTTAAGGGGGGGCGCTGGCTACACCTTC
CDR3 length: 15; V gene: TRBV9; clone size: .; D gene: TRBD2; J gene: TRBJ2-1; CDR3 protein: CASQKGGAGGSEQFF; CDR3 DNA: TGTGCCAGCCAAAAGGGGGGAGCGGGAGGTAGTGAGCAGTTCTTC
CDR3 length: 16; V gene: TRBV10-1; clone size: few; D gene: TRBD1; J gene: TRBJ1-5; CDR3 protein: CASTPGQGESNQPQHF; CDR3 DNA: TGCGCCAGCACCCCAGGACAGGGGGAGAGCAATCAGCCCCAGCATTTT
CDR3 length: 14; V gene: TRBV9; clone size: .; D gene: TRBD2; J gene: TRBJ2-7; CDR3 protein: CASSVGGGDYEQYF; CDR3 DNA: TGTGCCAGCAGCGTAGGCGGGGGGGACTACGAGCAGTACTTC
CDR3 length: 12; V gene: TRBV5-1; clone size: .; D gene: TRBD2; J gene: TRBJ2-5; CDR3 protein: CASSLSGETQYF; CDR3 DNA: TGCGCCAGCAGCCTTAGCGGGGAGACCCAGTACTTC
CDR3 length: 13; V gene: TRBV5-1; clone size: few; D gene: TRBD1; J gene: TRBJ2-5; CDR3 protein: CASAGTGQETQYF; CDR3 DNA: TGCGCCAGCGCCGGGACAGGACAAGAGACCCAGTACTTC
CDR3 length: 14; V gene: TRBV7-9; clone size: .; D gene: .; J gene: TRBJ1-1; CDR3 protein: CASSLTGVGTEAFF; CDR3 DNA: TGTGCCAGCAGCCTTACAGGAGTTGGGACTGAAGCTTTCTTT